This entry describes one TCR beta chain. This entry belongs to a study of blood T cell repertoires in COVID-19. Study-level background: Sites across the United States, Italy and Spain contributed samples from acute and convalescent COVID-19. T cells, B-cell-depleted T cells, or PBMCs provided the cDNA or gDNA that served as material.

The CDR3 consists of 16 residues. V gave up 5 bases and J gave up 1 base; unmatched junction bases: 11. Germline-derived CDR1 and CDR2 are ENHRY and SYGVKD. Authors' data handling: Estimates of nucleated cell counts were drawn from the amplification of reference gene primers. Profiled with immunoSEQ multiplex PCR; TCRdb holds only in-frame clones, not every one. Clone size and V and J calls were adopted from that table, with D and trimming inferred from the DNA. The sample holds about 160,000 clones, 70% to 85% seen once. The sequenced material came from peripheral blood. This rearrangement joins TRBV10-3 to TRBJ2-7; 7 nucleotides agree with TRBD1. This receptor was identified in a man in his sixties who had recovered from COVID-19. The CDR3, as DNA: TGTGCCATCAGTAGCTTAGGGACAGCGTTATCCTACGAGCAGTACTTC. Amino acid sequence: CAISSLGTALSYEQYF.